Listed here are 12 T cell receptor beta chains from one sample, sequenced in a study of blood T cell repertoires in COVID-19. Clones were sequenced by immunoSEQ multiplex PCR, and TCRdb holds only the in-frame ones, with some missing. Seen here are around 57,000 clones, approximately 86% observed once, and the top ten hold approximately 17%. Sequenced input: peripheral blood. Receptors originate from a woman older than 75 with active COVID-19.

V gene TRBV29-1 combines with J gene TRBJ1-2; weak D call: TRBD1 (6 bases). Germline loops: CDR1 SQVTM, CDR2 ANQGSEA. The V gene lost 5 bases and the J gene lost 0 bases, with 10 bases spanning the gap. The CDR3 consists of 13 residues. CDR3: CSVIYRANYGYTF. The CDR3 nucleotides read TGCAGCGTTATCTACAGGGCTAACTATGGCTACACCTTC.

The chain's CDR3 is CASSVAPVPGSNSPLHF. The CDR3 DNA follows: TGTGCCAGCAGCGTAGCCCCTGTGCCTGGGAGTAATTCACCCCTCCACTTT. The V and J genes are TRBV9 and TRBJ1-6; D gene unclear. CDR1 is SGDLS, CDR2 YYNGEE, per germline. The CDR3 has 17 amino acids. The V end lost 0 bases, the J end lost 6 bases, and 16 bases lay between the germline ends.

The rearrangement uses TRBV7-3 and TRBJ2-1, with 9 bases matching TRBD1. The CDR3 spans 14 residues. Trimming took 5 bases from V and 4 from J; bases not matched to a gene: 3. Germline loops: CDR1 SGHTA, CDR2 FQGTGA. The CDR3 sequence is CASSRDRAYNEQFF. The CDR3 DNA sequence: TGTGCCAGCAGCCGGGACAGGGCTTACAATGAGCAGTTCTTC.

There are a few counts of this clone. V usage is TRBV6-6 and J usage is TRBJ2-5; D ambiguous. The germline V gene encodes CDR1 MNHNY and CDR2 SVGAGI (reference sequence). V was trimmed by 7 bases and J by 5 bases, leaving 14 bases between them. The CDR3 spans 13 residues. The CDR3 DNA sequence: TGTGCCAGCACCCCGAATGGAGTCGAGACCCAGTACTTC. This translates into CASTPNGVETQYF.

The chain is built from TRBV5-1 and TRBJ2-5; 8 positions agree with TRBD2. The CDR3 covers 15 residues. V lost 6 bases to trimming and J lost 3 bases; unmatched junction nucleotides: 10. CDR1 and CDR2 from the germline V gene are SGHRS and YFSETQ. The CDR3 nucleotides are TGCGCCAGCATCCGTGGCGGGGGGCTCGAAGAGACCCAGTACTTC. Protein sequence: CASIRGGGLEETQYF.

The chain carries TRBV7-2 and TRBJ2-2, with a weak D call TRBD1 (5 bases). In germline, CDR1 is SGHTA, CDR2 FQGNSA. The V end lost 5 bases, the J end lost 5 bases, and 9 bases lay between the germline ends. The CDR3 has 13 amino acids. CDR3 DNA sequence: TGTGCCAGCAGCGCGACAGCAACCGGGGAGCTGTTTTTT. Translated: CASSATATGELFF. Drawing the rest from reference TRBV7-2 and TRBJ2-2, the complete variable domain is GAGVSQSPSNKVTEKGKDVELRCDPISGHTALYWYRQSLGQGLEFLIYFQGNSAPDKSGLPSDRFSAERTGGSVSTLTIQRTQQEDSAVYLCASSATATGELFFGEGSRLTVL.

The rearrangement links TRBV2 to TRBJ1-1; TRBD1 agrees at 7 bases. The CDR3 sequence is 13 residues long. The V gene end was trimmed by 8 bases and the J gene end by 4 bases; junction bases not matched to a gene: 7. The V gene's germline CDR1 is SNHLY and CDR2 FYNNEI. The DNA for the CDR3 is TGTGCCAGCGGGACAGCGGAGGGCACTGAAGCTTTCTTT. This encodes CASGTAEGTEAFF.

The chain joins TRBV5-1 to TRBJ2-1; 9 positions match TRBD2. Germline CDR1 SGHRS, CDR2 YFSETQ. V trimming: 0 bases; J trimming: 9 bases; junction bases outside the gene matches: 1. The CDR3 loop spans 13 amino acids. This CDR3 reads CASSLASGVEQFF. The CDR3, as DNA: TGCGCCAGCAGCTTGGCTAGCGGGGTTGAGCAGTTCTTC.

The chain carries TRBV18 and TRBJ2-3; D uncertain. The ends were cut back, 2 bases at V and 0 bases at J, with 9 bases in the middle. This CDR3 comprises 15 residues. CDR1 and CDR2 (germline): KGHSH, LQKENI. CDR3 region: CASSPGGASTDTQYF. DNA for the CDR3: TGTGCCAGCTCACCAGGCGGTGCTAGCACAGATACGCAGTATTTT.

This clone has only one observation. This chain links TRBV5-1 with TRBJ1-3, with no clear D. With 0 bases removed from V and 3 bases from J, the gap between germline ends came to 10 bases. Germline CDR1 is SGHRS and CDR2 is YFSETQ. This CDR3 spans 15 amino acids. CDR3 amino acids: CASSLAAGRGNTIYF. As DNA, the CDR3 is TGCGCCAGCAGCTTGGCGGCAGGCCGTGGAAACACCATATATTTT.

This chain connects TRBV4-2 to TRBJ1-6; TRBD1 aligns across 10 bases. CDR3 length: 15 residues. Germline CDR1 and CDR2: LGHNA and YNFKEQ. J gave up 7 bases and V 0 bases, and 0 bases lay outside the gene matches. The chain's CDR3 is CASSQEGQGNSPLHF. CDR3 nucleotides: TGTGCCAGCAGCCAAGAGGGACAGGGGAATTCACCCCTCCACTTT.

This sequence joins TRBV5-1 and TRBJ2-2; 10 bases map to TRBD2. The CDR3 consists of 17 residues. Losses at the gene ends were 2 bases for V and 6 bases for J; bases not matched to a gene: 10. The V gene's germline CDR1 is SGHRS and CDR2 YFSETQ. The CDR3 reads CASSLAGGQRIPGELFF. As DNA, the CDR3 is TGCGCCAGCAGCTTAGCGGGGGGGCAACGGATCCCCGGGGAGCTGTTTTTT.